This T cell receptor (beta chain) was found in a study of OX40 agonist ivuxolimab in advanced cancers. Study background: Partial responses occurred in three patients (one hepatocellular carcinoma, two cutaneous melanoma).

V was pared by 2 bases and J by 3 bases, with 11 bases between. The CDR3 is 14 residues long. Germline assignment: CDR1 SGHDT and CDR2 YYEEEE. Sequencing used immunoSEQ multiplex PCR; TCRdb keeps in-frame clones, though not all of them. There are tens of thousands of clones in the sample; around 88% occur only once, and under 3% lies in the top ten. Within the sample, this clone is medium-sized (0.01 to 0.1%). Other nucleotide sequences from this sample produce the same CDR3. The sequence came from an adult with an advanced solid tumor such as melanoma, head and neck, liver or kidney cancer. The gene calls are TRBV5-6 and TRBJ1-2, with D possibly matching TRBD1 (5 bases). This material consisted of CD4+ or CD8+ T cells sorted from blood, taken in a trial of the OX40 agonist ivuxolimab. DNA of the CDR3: TGTGCCAGCAGCTTTCCGGGGGGTGACTATGGCTACACCTTC. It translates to CASSFPGGDYGYTF.